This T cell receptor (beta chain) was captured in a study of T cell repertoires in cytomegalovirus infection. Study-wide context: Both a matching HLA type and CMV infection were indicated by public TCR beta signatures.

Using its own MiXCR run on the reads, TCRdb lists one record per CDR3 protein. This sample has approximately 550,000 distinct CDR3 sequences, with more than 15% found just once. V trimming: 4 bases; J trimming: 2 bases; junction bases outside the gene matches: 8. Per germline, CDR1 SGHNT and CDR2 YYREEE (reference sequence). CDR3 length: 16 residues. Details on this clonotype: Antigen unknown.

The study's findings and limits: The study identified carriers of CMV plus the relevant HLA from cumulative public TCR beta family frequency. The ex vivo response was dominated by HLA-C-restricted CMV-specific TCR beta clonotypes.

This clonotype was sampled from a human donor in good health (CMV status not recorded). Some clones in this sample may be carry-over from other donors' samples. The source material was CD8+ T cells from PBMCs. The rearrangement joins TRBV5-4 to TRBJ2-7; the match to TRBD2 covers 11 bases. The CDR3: CASSRKLAGGPYEQYF. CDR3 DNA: TGTGCCAGCAGCCGAAAGCTAGCGGGGGGCCCCTACGAGCAGTACTTC.